These T cell receptor beta chains were read from a single sample in a study of blood T cell repertoires in COVID-19. Here immunoSEQ multiplex PCR was the method, and the copy in TCRdb shows in-frame clones only, minus some. The sample holds 120,000 or so clones, approximately 82% seen once. Sequences were obtained from peripheral blood. All receptors come from a man at least 80 years old with active or convalescent COVID-19. Both conserved end residues are part of each CDR3. D genes are given only for firm matches. Some rows have no size entry. The others give once, few or many, or a class for an expanded clone.

CDR3,DNA,D,V,size,J
CASSDGGGGPQETQYF,TGCGCCAGCAGTGATGGAGGCGGGGGACCACAAGAGACCCAGTACTTC,TRBD2,TRBV10-2,-,TRBJ2-5
CATSAQGHSGNTIYF,TGTGCCACCAGCGCCCAGGGGCACTCTGGAAACACCATATATTTT,-,TRBV15,-,TRBJ1-3
CASSRGYGYTF,TGTGCCAGCTCACGAGGCTATGGCTACACCTTC,-,TRBV18,few,TRBJ1-2
CASSETGILEAFF,TGTGCCAGCAGTGAAACCGGGATCTTGGAAGCTTTCTTT,-,TRBV2,-,TRBJ1-1
CASSPGSEAFF,TGCGCCAGCAGCCCCGGGAGTGAAGCTTTCTTT,-,TRBV5-1,-,TRBJ1-1
CASSLKREAGELFF,TGTGCCAGCAGCCTCAAGCGGGAGGCCGGGGAGCTGTTTTTT,TRBD2,TRBV7-3,-,TRBJ2-2
CASRLHRGLNTEAFF,TGTGCAAGTCGCTTACACAGGGGGCTGAACACTGAAGCTTTCTTT,-,TRBV12-2,-,TRBJ1-1
CASSPEGQGGNGYTF,TGTGCCAGCTCACCCGAAGGACAGGGGGGAAATGGCTACACCTTC,TRBD1,TRBV18,few,TRBJ1-2
CASSSAKGGPTEAFF,TGTGCCAGCAGCAGTGCCAAGGGGGGGCCGACTGAAGCTTTCTTT,-,TRBV21-1,-,TRBJ1-1
CAGGTGGNTIYF,TGTGCCGGAGGGACCGGAGGAAACACCATATATTTT,-,TRBV6-6,once,TRBJ1-3
CASSQSGQVLDTQYF,TGTGCCAGCAGCCAGAGCGGACAGGTCTTAGATACGCAGTATTTT,TRBD1,TRBV4-2,-,TRBJ2-3
CASSLRLAGGSSYEQYF,TGTGCCAGCAGCCTGCGACTAGCGGGGGGTTCCTCCTACGAGCAGTACTTC,TRBD2,TRBV5-4,few,TRBJ2-7
CASSYSTLVLDTQYF,TGTGCCAGCAGTTACTCGACCCTAGTACTAGATACGCAGTATTTT,-,TRBV6-2/TRBV6-3,-,TRBJ2-3
CASSSPRGGSDTQYF,TGTGCCAGCAGTAGCCCTCGGGGGGGCTCAGATACGCAGTATTTT,TRBD2,TRBV6-2/TRBV6-3,-,TRBJ2-3
CATGPSSGGSDTQYF,TGTGCCACCGGCCCCTCAAGCGGGGGATCAGATACGCAGTATTTT,TRBD2,TRBV10-3,-,TRBJ2-3
CASSISGQSSYEQYF,TGTGCCAGTAGTATTTCGGGACAGAGCTCTTACGAGCAGTACTTC,TRBD1,TRBV19,-,TRBJ2-7
CASSQDHMSYEQYF,TGTGCCAGCAGCCAAGATCACATGTCCTACGAGCAGTACTTC,-,TRBV3-1/TRBV3-2,medium-sized,TRBJ2-7
CASSQQGGLTGELFF,TGCGCCAGCAGCCAACAAGGGGGCTTAACCGGGGAGCTGTTTTTT,TRBD1,TRBV4-3,-,TRBJ2-2
CASSGRPGLATHRTETQYF,TGTGCCAGCAGTGGGAGACCGGGACTAGCGACGCACCGGACAGAGACCCAGTACTTC,TRBD2,TRBV2,-,TRBJ2-5
CASSAEVGRTYEQYF,TGTGCCAGCAGCGCCGAGGTAGGGAGGACCTACGAGCAGTACTTC,-,TRBV11-2,-,TRBJ2-7
CASSLGGLAGWTGELFF,TGTGCCAGCAGCTTAGGGGGACTAGCGGGGTGGACCGGGGAGCTGTTTTTT,TRBD2,TRBV7-8,-,TRBJ2-2
CATKLSGGNQPQHF,TGTGCCACCAAGTTAAGCGGGGGCAATCAGCCCCAGCATTTT,-,TRBV28,-,TRBJ1-5
CASSGDFFRITNYGYTF,TGTGCCAGCAGTGGGGACTTCTTTAGAATAACTAACTATGGCTACACCTTC,-,TRBV6-1,once,TRBJ1-2
CASSRDFGTELNGYTF,TGTGCCAGCTCACGGGACTTCGGGACAGAACTCAATGGCTACACCTTC,TRBD1,TRBV18,few,TRBJ1-2
CASSSGTGYDGELFF,TGTGCCAGCAGCTCCGGGACAGGGTATGACGGGGAGCTGTTTTTT,TRBD1,TRBV7-2,few,TRBJ2-2
CASSLSRETQYF,TGTGCCAGCAGCTTATCCCGAGAGACCCAGTACTTC,-,TRBV11-2,few,TRBJ2-5
CASRGNTEAFF,TGTGCCAGCAGGGGCAACACTGAAGCTTTCTTT,-,TRBV28,-,TRBJ1-1
CASRSPGTEFYTEAFF,TGTGCCAGTAGGAGTCCCGGGACAGAATTCTACACTGAAGCTTTCTTT,TRBD1,TRBV19,-,TRBJ1-1
CSVSGQGPNEQFF,TGCAGCGTCTCGGGACAGGGTCCCAATGAGCAGTTCTTC,TRBD1,TRBV29-1,-,TRBJ2-1
CASSPRGPGRSPLHF,TGTGCCAGCAGCCCCCGTGGGCCAGGCCGATCACCCCTCCACTTT,-,TRBV5-6,few,TRBJ1-6
CASSPTGEANTEAFF,TGTGCCAGCAGCCCCACAGGGGAGGCGAACACTGAAGCTTTCTTT,TRBD1,TRBV6-5,-,TRBJ1-1
CASSTQGARYGYTF,TGTGCCAGCAGTACCCAGGGGGCGCGCTATGGCTACACCTTC,TRBD1,TRBV28,-,TRBJ1-2
CASRKDAGSYEQYF,TGTGCCAGCCGGAAGGACGCGGGCTCCTACGAGCAGTACTTC,-,TRBV6-5,-,TRBJ2-7
CASSIQGANGELFF,TGTGCCAGTAGTATTCAGGGGGCGAACGGGGAGCTGTTTTTT,TRBD1,TRBV19,-,TRBJ2-2
CASRRDSGNQPQHF,TGTGCCAGTAGACGGGACAGCGGCAATCAGCCCCAGCATTTT,TRBD1,TRBV19,-,TRBJ1-5
CASSDPQGAGYEQYF,TGTGCCAGCAGTGACCCGCAGGGGGCTGGATACGAGCAGTACTTC,TRBD1,TRBV6-2/TRBV6-3,-,TRBJ2-7
CASSLDSGGQVVF,TGCGCCAGCAGCTTGGATAGCGGCGGACAAGTAGTCTTT,-,TRBV5-1,-,TRBJ1-1
CASSIPNHSNQPQHF,TGTGCCAGTAGTATCCCTAATCATAGCAATCAGCCCCAGCATTTT,-,TRBV19,-,TRBJ1-5
CASSYSAGVAFF,TGTGCCAGCAGTTACTCGGCGGGTGTAGCTTTCTTT,-,TRBV6-2/TRBV6-3,-,TRBJ1-1
CASSPREGQYYGYTF,TGCGCCAGCAGCCCACGGGAGGGGCAGTATTATGGCTACACCTTC,-,TRBV5-1,few,TRBJ1-2
CASSEAHWSVQYF,TGTGCCAGCAGTGAAGCGCATTGGAGTGTGCAGTACTTC,-,TRBV6-1,-,TRBJ2-7